The 25 T cell receptor beta chains presented below share a single source sample, sequenced in a study of shared clonotypes between healthy human individuals. Data came from immunoSEQ multiplex PCR; TCRdb stores just in-frame clones and leaves some out. The sample lists under 1 million clones, 80% to 95% occurring once. The naive CD8 fraction comprised CD45RO-negative cells positively selected for CCR7 and excluded terminally differentiated effector memory CD45RA+ cells. The sample comprised naive CD8+ T cells sorted from blood. Receptor source: a man aged 25 to 40 in good health.

This chain joins TRBV6-1 and TRBJ2-3; 7 bases are a match to TRBD2. The CDR3 consists of 16 residues. Germline V gives CDR1 MNHNS, CDR2 SASEGT. V dropped 4 bases and J dropped 3; count of bases not matched to a gene: 10. The CDR3: CASSGGRATRTDTQYF. CDR3 sequence (DNA): TGTGCCAGCAGTGGTGGGAGGGCCACCAGGACAGATACGCAGTATTTT.

This chain joins TRBV13 and TRBJ2-1; D gene unclear. Germline loops: CDR1 PRHDT, CDR2 FYEKMQ (reference sequence). The CDR3 length is 13 residues. V shed 5 bases and J shed 7 bases, with 12 bases lying between them. CDR3 amino acids: CASSPQIVNEQFF. As DNA, the CDR3 is TGTGCCAGCAGCCCGCAAATTGTGAATGAGCAGTTCTTC.

The J gene is TRBJ2-6, the V gene TRBV5-1, with TRBD1 matching 9 bases. Germline V lookup: CDR1 SGHRS, CDR2 YFSETQ. This CDR3 has 17 residues. V shed 2 bases, J shed 1 base, and the junction held 4 bases outside the gene matches. CDR3 bases: TGCGCCAGCAGCTTTAGGGACAGGGAATCTGGGGCCAACGTCCTGACTTTC. Amino acids: CASSFRDRESGANVLTF.

The chain employs TRBV4-3 and TRBJ2-4; tentative D call: TRBD2 (6 bases). The CDR3 spans 15 residues. Germline V CDR1 and CDR2: LGHNA, YSLEER. The germline V and J ends were trimmed by 3 bases and 6 bases, with 15 bases remaining between them. The CDR3 reads CASSHTRDSGNIQYF. Here the CDR3 DNA reads TGCGCCAGCAGCCATACCAGGGACTCTGGAAACATTCAGTACTTC.

Of note for this clone: The junction does not match germline at one end; this may be a read error. The rearrangement links TRBV28 to TRBJ2-4; 7 nucleotides agree with TRBD1. Germline assignment: CDR1 MDHEN and CDR2 SYDVKM. The CDR3 runs to 12 residues. CDR3 nucleotides: TGTGCCAGCGGCCAGTTCCGGGACAGAGTCCACTTC. This translates into CASGQFRDRVHF.

V usage is TRBV7-6 and J usage is TRBJ2-2, with TRBD2 identical over 9 bases. This CDR3 region has 19 residues. The V gene end was trimmed by 1 base and the J gene end by 5 bases; junction bases not matched to a gene: 14. Germline V gives CDR1 SGHVS, CDR2 FNYEAQ. The CDR3: CASSLGFLAGSGGTGELFF. In DNA form, the CDR3 reads TGTGCCAGCAGCTTAGGATTTCTAGCGGGATCCGGGGGGACCGGGGAGCTGTTTTTT.

The V call is TRBV29-1, the J call TRBJ2-7; a weak D match, TRBD2 (5 bases). CDR3 length equals 14 residues. Germline CDR1 SQVTM, CDR2 ANQGSEA. The V end was cut by 2 bases, the J end by 0 bases, with 11 bases between. This chain's CDR3 is CSVEKRQPSYEQYF. The CDR3 DNA follows: TGCAGCGTTGAAAAGCGGCAGCCCTCCTACGAGCAGTACTTC.

On this clone itself: Other nucleotide sequences in the sample specify the same CDR3. V usage is TRBV4-1 and J usage is TRBJ2-3; 8 bases match TRBD1. This CDR3 contains 15 residues. Looked up from germline, CDR1 is MGHRA and CDR2 is YSYEKL. V was clipped by 1 base and J by 0 bases; unmatched bases: 0. The CDR3 coding sequence is TGCGCCAGCAGCCAAGGACAGGGGAGCACAGATACGCAGTATTTT. Protein: CASSQGQGSTDTQYF.

J is TRBJ2-1 and V is TRBV11-2; TRBD2 might be the D (6 bases). Germline CDR1 SGHAT, CDR2 FQNNGV. This CDR3 comprises 12 residues. The V end was cut by 4 bases, the J end by 14 bases, with 15 bases between. CDR3 amino acids: CASSYVGTYKFF. CDR3 nucleotides: TGTGCCAGCAGCTATGTAGGGACTTATAAGTTCTTC. Full variable domain (outside the CDR3, taken from reference TRBV11-2 and TRBJ2-1): EAGVAQSPRYKIIEKRQSVAFWCNPISGHATLYWYQQILGQGPKLLIQFQNNGVVDDSQLPKDRFSAERLKGVDSTLKIQPAKLEDSAVYLCASSYVGTYKFFGPGTRLTVL.

The chain has TRBV7-9 and TRBJ2-3; D is ambiguous. V shed 5 bases and J shed 6 bases, with 12 bases lying between them. The germline gives CDR1 SEHNR, CDR2 FQNEAQ (reference sequence). The CDR3 sequence is 13 residues long. DNA for the CDR3: TGTGCCAGCAGCCCCTCTATCGAGGATACGCAGTATTTT. Protein product: CASSPSIEDTQYF.

The chain couples TRBV2 to TRBJ2-7; tentatively, D is TRBD1 (6 bases). The CDR3 loop spans 13 amino acids. Trimming left V 8 bases short and J 0 bases short, with 11 bases between. Germline loops: CDR1 SNHLY, CDR2 FYNNEI. The CDR3 DNA is TGTGCCAGCTTACCGGGACACTCCTACGAGCAGTACTTC. This codes for CASLPGHSYEQYF. Filled out from reference TRBV2 and TRBJ2-7, the complete variable domain reads EPEVTQTPSHQVTQMGQEVILRCVPISNHLYFYWYRQILGQKVEFLVSFYNNEISEKSEIFDDQFSVERPDGSNFTLKIRSTKLEDSAMYFCASLPGHSYEQYFGPGTRLTVT.

As to this clone: Possible read error: a much larger clone is one base away. The gene calls are TRBV7-6 and TRBJ2-5; 7 bases align to TRBD2. Trimming took 1 base from V and 2 from J; bases not matched to a gene: 1. The germline gives CDR1 SGHVS, CDR2 FNYEAQ. CDR3 size: 14 residues. CDR3 loop: CASSLGAGQETQYF. CDR3 nucleotide sequence: TGTGCCAGCAGCTTAGGAGCGGGGCAAGAGACCCAGTACTTC.

V and J are TRBV19 and TRBJ1-5; no firm D call. V was pared by 1 base and J by 7 bases, with 11 bases between. Germline V gene sequence: CDR1 LNHDA, CDR2 SQIVND (reference sequence). The CDR3 runs to 14 residues. As DNA, the CDR3 is TGTGCCAGTAGTATAGGGGCACTGGGCCAGCCCCAGCATTTT. It encodes CASSIGALGQPQHF.

The genes are TRBV9 and TRBJ2-7; perhaps TRBD2 as D (6 bases). Germline lookup yields CDR1 SGDLS and CDR2 YYNGEE. This CDR3 region has 14 residues. V dropped 3 bases and J dropped 3 bases, with 13 bases sitting between them. The CDR3 DNA is TGTGCCAGCAGCGATGGAGGGTCAGGCTACGAGCAGTACTTC. Protein: CASSDGGSGYEQYF.

This clone was seen a single time. The rearrangement uses TRBV5-6 and TRBJ2-5; D possibly corresponds to TRBD2 (5 bases). This CDR3 is 17 amino acids long. V was clipped by 0 bases and J by 3 bases, with 18 bases between them. Germline V gene data show CDR1 as SGHDT and CDR2 as YYEEEE. The CDR3 nucleotides read TGTGCCAGCAGCTTGGGAGCAGGAGGCGGACGAAAAGAGACCCAGTACTTC. Protein sequence: CASSLGAGGGRKETQYF.

This chain links TRBV11-2 with TRBJ2-3; D is uncertain. The CDR3 runs 11 residues. Germline V lookup: CDR1 SGHAT, CDR2 FQNNGV. V shed 4 bases and J shed 11 bases, with 10 bases lying between them. CDR3 DNA: TGTGCCAGCAGCTCCCTGGACGGGCAGTATTTT. It codes for CASSSLDGQYF.

CDR3 sequence reads: CASSLDLGGNQPQHF. DNA for the CDR3: TGTGCCAGCAGCTTGGACTTAGGGGGCAATCAGCCCCAGCATTTT. The chain has TRBV5-5 and TRBJ1-5; D perhaps matches TRBD1 (5 bases). The germline CDR1 and CDR2 sequences are SGHKS and YYEKEE (reference sequence). The ends were cut back, 0 bases at V and 2 bases at J, with 9 bases in the middle. The CDR3 sequence is 15 residues long.

This rearrangement joins TRBV29-1 to TRBJ2-7; 8 nucleotides line up with TRBD1. Trimming removed 1 base from V and 6 bases from J; junction bases left unmatched: 11. The CDR3 runs 15 residues. Germline V gives CDR1 SQVTM, CDR2 ANQGSEA. The DNA for the CDR3 is TGCAGCGTTGAAGTACCCCAGGGGGCTCATGGCGAGCAGTACTTC. Protein sequence: CSVEVPQGAHGEQYF.

The V gene is TRBV27, the J gene TRBJ2-1; D is possibly TRBD1 (6 bases). The germline CDR1 and CDR2 sequences are MNHEY and SMNVEV (reference sequence). Deletions cut 8 bases from V and 2 bases from J, with 13 bases between. The length of the CDR3 is 14 residues. CDR3 region: CASHDRYTYNEQFF. In DNA, the CDR3 is TGTGCCAGCCATGACAGGTATACCTACAATGAGCAGTTCTTC.

This chain joins TRBV19 and TRBJ1-3; D may be TRBD1 (5 bases). The CDR3 totals 15 residues. The germline gives CDR1 LNHDA, CDR2 SQIVND (reference sequence). V was trimmed by 3 bases and J by 4 bases, leaving 13 bases between them. The CDR3 loop reads CASSIDRAGGNTIYF. The CDR3 DNA follows: TGTGCCAGTAGTATCGACAGAGCTGGAGGAAACACCATATATTTT.

V gene TRBV11-2 combines with J gene TRBJ2-1; 10 nucleotides match TRBD2. The CDR3 is 15 amino acids. J was trimmed by 9 bases and V by 0 bases; bases with no gene match: 5. Germline values: CDR1 SGHAT, CDR2 FQNNGV. The CDR3 here is CASSLDLLAGVEQFF. CDR3 nucleotides: TGTGCCAGCAGCTTAGATCTGCTAGCGGGAGTTGAGCAGTTCTTC.

The V gene is TRBV7-8, the J gene TRBJ2-7, with D maybe TRBD1 (7 bases). The germline gives CDR1 SGHVS, CDR2 FQNEAQ. This CDR3 contains 14 residues. V was pared by 5 bases and J by 5 bases, with 16 bases between. The CDR3 is CASSPYRGLNEQYF. The CDR3, as DNA: TGTGCCAGCAGCCCATACAGGGGACTCAACGAGCAGTACTTC.

The chain carries TRBV27 and TRBJ2-7, with TRBD1 matching 7 bases. V gave up 6 bases and J gave up 5 bases; unmatched junction bases: 10. Germline CDR1 is MNHEY and CDR2 is SMNVEV (reference sequence). There are 14 residues in the CDR3. Here the CDR3 reads CASRPDRVGDEQYF. The CDR3 bases are TGTGCCAGCAGACCCGACAGGGTAGGGGACGAGCAGTACTTC.

CDR3 region: CAISESRGIDTQYF. In nucleotides, the CDR3 is TGTGCCATCAGTGAGTCTCGGGGGATAGATACGCAGTATTTT. The chain joins TRBV10-3 to TRBJ2-3; weak D call: TRBD2 (6 bases). Looked up from germline, CDR1 is ENHRY and CDR2 is SYGVKD. The CDR3 totals 14 residues. Between the trimmed V and J ends, which lost 0 bases and 5 bases, there was a span of 9 bases.

The chain has TRBV10-2 and TRBJ2-7; 9 bases line up with TRBD2. V lost 7 bases to trimming and J lost 1 base; unmatched junction nucleotides: 5. The germline V gene has CDR1 WSHSY and CDR2 SAAADI. This CDR3 region has 14 residues. The CDR3 region has the DNA TGCGCCAGCACCGGGACTAGCCGTTCCTACGAGCAGTACTTC. It is translated as CASTGTSRSYEQYF.